One and the same sample provided the 20 T cell receptor beta chains below, sequenced in a study of T cell changes during pregnancy in multiple sclerosis. Sequencing used immunoSEQ multiplex PCR; TCRdb keeps in-frame clones, though not all of them. The data contain tens of thousands of clones, 93% of them seen just once; the ten biggest clones take up under 5%. The sequencing here drew on CD8+ T cells from peripheral blood mononuclear cells, taken in the second trimester of pregnancy. The receptors stem from a female donor with multiple sclerosis, enrolled in a pregnancy study.

This clone showed up just once. V is TRBV23-1 and J is TRBJ2-4, with 9 bases matching TRBD1. TRBV23-1 is known as an ORF, though its function is uncertain. This CDR3 has 18 amino acids. V shed 5 bases and J 6 bases; nucleotides not matched to a gene: 17. Written as DNA, the CDR3 is TGCGCCAGCAGTATGACCGAAGGACAGGGGACGGAGAGAAACATTCAGTACTTC. Its translation: CASSMTEGQGTERNIQYF.

J is TRBJ2-7 and V is TRBV9, with D possibly being TRBD1 (6 bases). This CDR3 has 15 residues. CDR1 SGDLS and CDR2 YYNGEE come from the germline V gene. V lost 4 bases and J lost 6, with 20 bases in between. CDR3 residues: CASSTQGDPGGEQYF. The DNA of the CDR3 is TGTGCCAGCAGCACACAGGGTGACCCCGGAGGCGAGCAGTACTTC.

This clone was observed a few times. The gene calls are TRBV6-5 and TRBJ1-1; the D gene is possibly TRBD1 (5 bases). Germline CDR1 reads MNHEY; CDR2 reads SVGAGI. The CDR3 is 16 amino acids. The V end lost 0 bases, the J end lost 1 base, and 12 bases lay between the germline ends. The CDR3, as DNA: TGTGCCAGCAGTTACTCGTGGTTCAGGGAGAACACTGAAGCTTTCTTT. It yields the protein CASSYSWFRENTEAFF.

This rearrangement joins TRBV9 to TRBJ2-1, with 8 bases fitting TRBD2. The CDR3 is 15 residues long. The junction had 6 bases not matched to a gene; V was cut back by 0 bases and J by 7 bases. The germline V gene has CDR1 SGDLS and CDR2 YYNGEE. CDR3 sequence (DNA): TGTGCCAGCAGCGTAGGCGGGGGGCCGGGTAATGAGCAGTTCTTC. Residues: CASSVGGGPGNEQFF.

This clone was recorded only once. This chain uses TRBV9 with TRBJ1-2, with TRBD1 identical over 7 bases. CDR3 length equals 13 residues. V lost 3 bases to trimming and J lost 7 bases; unmatched junction nucleotides: 6. Germline CDR1 reads SGDLS; CDR2 reads YYNGEE. The CDR3 loop reads CASSADRVRGYTF. CDR3 in DNA: TGTGCCAGCAGCGCCGACAGGGTTCGTGGCTACACCTTC.

The chain recombines TRBV15 with TRBJ2-6; D is perhaps TRBD2 (5 bases). The CDR3 spans 14 residues. The V gene's germline CDR1 is LNHNV and CDR2 YYDKDF (reference sequence). Deletions cut 9 bases from V and 1 base from J, with 10 bases between. CDR3 sequence reads: CATLGRSGANVLTF. CDR3 coding DNA: TGTGCCACTCTGGGGAGATCTGGGGCCAACGTCCTGACTTTC.

The chain links TRBV7-9 to TRBJ2-3; 10 nucleotides agree with TRBD2. The junction had 3 bases not matched to a gene; V was cut back by 2 bases and J by 4 bases. Germline V gene data show CDR1 as SEHNR and CDR2 as FQNEAQ (reference sequence). The CDR3 spans 15 residues. CDR3: CASSLLAGASDTQYF. The CDR3 DNA reads as TGTGCCAGCAGCTTACTAGCGGGAGCTTCAGATACGCAGTATTTT.

V and J are TRBV2 and TRBJ1-1, with a weak D call TRBD1 (5 bases). Germline V lookup: CDR1 SNHLY, CDR2 FYNNEI. The CDR3 is made up of 14 amino acids. V lost 4 bases, J lost 0 bases, and 9 bases lay in between. As DNA, the CDR3 is TGTGCCAGCAGTGGAATAGGGGTGAACACTGAAGCTTTCTTT. Residues: CASSGIGVNTEAFF.

The rearrangement uses TRBV7-9 and TRBJ2-2; TRBD1 might be the D (6 bases). V was pared by 2 bases and J by 6 bases, with 10 bases between. The CDR3 has 14 residues. Germline CDR1 is SEHNR and CDR2 is FQNEAQ (reference sequence). The CDR3 loop is CASSLLRGAGELFF. The CDR3 coding sequence is TGTGCCAGCAGCTTACTCAGGGGAGCCGGGGAGCTGTTTTTT.

The V and J genes are TRBV7-8 and TRBJ2-3, with 11 bases matching TRBD1. V trimming: 5 bases; J trimming: 4 bases; junction bases outside the gene matches: 5. The germline V gene has CDR1 SGHVS and CDR2 FQNEAQ. There are 15 residues in the CDR3. CDR3 nucleotides: TGTGCCAGCAGCCCGGGGACAGGGGGAGCAGATACGCAGTATTTT. Translated, it gives CASSPGTGGADTQYF.

J is TRBJ2-7 and V is TRBV27, with TRBD2 matching 9 bases. The germline V gene encodes CDR1 MNHEY and CDR2 SMNVEV (reference sequence). CDR3 length equals 14 residues. The V and J ends lost 8 bases and 1 base, in that order; junction bases with no gene match: 6. The CDR3 here is CASAGLAGSYEQYF. For the CDR3, the DNA is TGTGCCAGCGCCGGGCTAGCGGGATCCTACGAGCAGTACTTC.

The chain couples TRBV7-9 to TRBJ2-5, with D perhaps TRBD1 (7 bases). The germline V gene has CDR1 SEHNR and CDR2 FQNEAQ (reference sequence). With 5 bases removed from V and 4 bases from J, the gap between germline ends came to 11 bases. The CDR3 loop spans 13 amino acids. Here the CDR3 reads CASSQGGVETQYF. The CDR3 DNA sequence: TGTGCCAGCAGCCAGGGGGGCGTAGAGACCCAGTACTTC.

This sequence joins TRBV27 and TRBJ2-7; a weak D match, TRBD1 (5 bases). The CDR3 loop spans 14 amino acids. The germline V gene has CDR1 MNHEY and CDR2 SMNVEV (reference sequence). Trimming took off 2 bases at V and 0 bases at J, with 8 bases between the two ends. CDR3 loop: CASSLGRDSYEQYF. The CDR3, as DNA: TGTGCCAGCAGTTTAGGCAGGGACTCCTACGAGCAGTACTTC.

V is TRBV7-3 and J is TRBJ2-2; 7 bases line up with TRBD2. Germline CDR1 SGHTA, CDR2 FQGTGA. The CDR3 runs 17 residues. V was clipped by 5 bases and J by 1 base; unmatched bases: 10. CDR3 bases: TGTGCCAGCAGCCCGCGGGGGACGCCGCGGAACACCGGGGAGCTGTTTTTT. Translation: CASSPRGTPRNTGELFF.

The chain links TRBV11-2 to TRBJ2-7; 12 nucleotides align to TRBD2. The CDR3 is 17 residues long. V trimming: 5 bases; J trimming: 2 bases; junction bases outside the gene matches: 10. Germline CDR1 is SGHAT and CDR2 is FQNNGV. CDR3 DNA: TGTGCCAGCAGCAAGACTAGCGGGAGCGCCGGGCCCTACGAGCAGTACTTC. This gives the protein CASSKTSGSAGPYEQYF.

V usage is TRBV10-3 and J usage is TRBJ1-6; D is possibly TRBD1 (6 bases). The CDR3 totals 15 residues. Per germline, CDR1 ENHRY and CDR2 SYGVKD. V lost 6 bases and J lost 8, with 17 bases in between. The CDR3 spells CAISNRDNADSPLHF. DNA of the CDR3: TGTGCCATCAGCAATCGGGACAATGCGGATTCACCCCTCCACTTT.

This chain connects TRBV10-3 to TRBJ2-3, with TRBD1 identical over 8 bases. The V segment lost 0 bases and the J segment 6 bases; nucleotides outside the gene matches: 5. Per germline, CDR1 ENHRY and CDR2 SYGVKD. This CDR3 has 15 amino acids. The CDR3 loop reads CAISESPTGEDTQYF. Here the CDR3 DNA reads TGTGCCATCAGTGAGTCTCCGACAGGGGAGGATACGCAGTATTTT.

This chain links TRBV7-9 with TRBJ2-5; 7 nucleotides agree with TRBD1. The J segment lost 2 bases and the V segment lost 4 bases, leaving 4 bases of the junction unmatched. Germline lookup yields CDR1 SEHNR and CDR2 FQNEAQ (reference sequence). The length of the CDR3 is 14 residues. CDR3 bases: TGTGCCAGCAGCTCCCGACAGGGACAAGAGACCCAGTACTTC. This encodes CASSSRQGQETQYF.

This CDR3 reads CASSPGDSQTYEQYF. DNA of the CDR3: TGCGCCAGCAGCCCGGGGGACAGCCAAACCTACGAGCAGTACTTC. This sequence joins TRBV5-1 and TRBJ2-7; possibly TRBD1 for D (7 bases). In germline, CDR1 is SGHRS, CDR2 YFSETQ. The CDR3 extends over 15 amino acids. V was pared by 4 bases and J by 2 bases, with 16 bases between.

J is TRBJ1-4 and V is TRBV19; 11 bases fit TRBD1. The CDR3 loop spans 15 amino acids. V was clipped by 4 bases and J by 8 bases; unmatched bases: 6. Per germline, CDR1 LNHDA and CDR2 SQIVND (reference sequence). CDR3 residues: CASSTAGQGGEKLFF. The CDR3 DNA reads as TGTGCCAGTAGTACGGCGGGACAGGGGGGCGAAAAACTGTTTTTT.